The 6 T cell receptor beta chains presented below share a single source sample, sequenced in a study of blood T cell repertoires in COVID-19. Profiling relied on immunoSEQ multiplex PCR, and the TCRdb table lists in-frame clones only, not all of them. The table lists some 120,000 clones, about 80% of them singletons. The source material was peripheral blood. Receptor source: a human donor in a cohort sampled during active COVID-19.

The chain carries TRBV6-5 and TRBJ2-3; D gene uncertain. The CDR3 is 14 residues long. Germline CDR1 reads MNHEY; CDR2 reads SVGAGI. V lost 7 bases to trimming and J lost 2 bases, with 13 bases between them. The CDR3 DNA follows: TGTGCCAGCATTTCGTCCTTGTCCACAGATACGCAGTATTTT. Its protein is CASISSLSTDTQYF.

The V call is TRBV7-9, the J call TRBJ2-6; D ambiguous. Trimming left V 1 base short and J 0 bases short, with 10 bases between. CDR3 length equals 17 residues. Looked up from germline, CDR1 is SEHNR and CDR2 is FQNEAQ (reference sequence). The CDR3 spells CASSLGKSISGANVLTF. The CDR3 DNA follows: TGTGCCAGCAGCTTAGGAAAATCTATCTCTGGGGCCAACGTCCTGACTTTC.

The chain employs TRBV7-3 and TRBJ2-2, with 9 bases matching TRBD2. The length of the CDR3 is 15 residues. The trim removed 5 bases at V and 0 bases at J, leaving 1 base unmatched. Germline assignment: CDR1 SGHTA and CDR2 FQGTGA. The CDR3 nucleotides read TGTGCCAGCAGCCGCGGGGGGGCGAACACCGGGGAGCTGTTTTTT. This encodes CASSRGGANTGELFF.

For the CDR3, the DNA is TGTGCCAGCAGCTTAGACCACGTAGCTATCTACGAGCAGTACTTC. Amino acids: CASSLDHVAIYEQYF. The chain carries TRBV11-2 and TRBJ2-7; the D is unclear. Germline lookup yields CDR1 SGHAT and CDR2 FQNNGV. V was cut by 0 bases and J by 3 bases, with 12 bases left in between. The CDR3 contains 15 residues.

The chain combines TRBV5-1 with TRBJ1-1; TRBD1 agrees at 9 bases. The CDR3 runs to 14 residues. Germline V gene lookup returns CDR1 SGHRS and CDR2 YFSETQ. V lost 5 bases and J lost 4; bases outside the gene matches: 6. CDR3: CASRIQGARTEAFF. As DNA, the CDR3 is TGCGCCAGCAGGATACAGGGGGCTCGCACTGAAGCTTTCTTT. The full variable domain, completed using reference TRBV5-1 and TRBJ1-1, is KAGVTQTPRYLIKTRGQQVTLSCSPISGHRSVSWYQQTPGQGLQFLFEYFSETQRNKGNFPGRFSGRQFSNSRSEMNVSTLELGDSALYLCASRIQGARTEAFFGQGTRLTVV.

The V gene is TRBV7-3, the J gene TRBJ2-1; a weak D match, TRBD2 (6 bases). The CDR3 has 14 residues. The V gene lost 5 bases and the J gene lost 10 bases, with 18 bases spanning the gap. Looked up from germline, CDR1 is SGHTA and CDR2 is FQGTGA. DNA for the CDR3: TGTGCCAGCAGCCCCCTTTCGGGGGTTAAGGAGCAGTTCTTC. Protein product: CASSPLSGVKEQFF.